The next 23 T cell receptor beta chains were all read from a single sample in a study of shared clonotypes between healthy human individuals. Libraries were prepared by immunoSEQ multiplex PCR; TCRdb keeps only in-frame clonotypes and omits some of them. The repertoire holds 300,000 or so clones, with approximately 79% as singletons. Sequencing was performed on memory CD4+ T cells sorted from blood. The subset was: CD45RA-negative fraction. These TCRs come from a man aged 30-40 years in good health.

V and J are TRBV6-1 and TRBJ1-1; D gene ambiguous. V was cut by 3 bases and J by 3 bases, with 8 bases left in between. CDR3 length: 13 residues. The germline gives CDR1 MNHNS, CDR2 SASEGT. CDR3 sequence: CASSDGGHTEAFF. In DNA form, the CDR3 reads TGTGCCAGCAGTGACGGTGGGCACACTGAAGCTTTCTTT.

The V and J genes are TRBV4-1 and TRBJ2-1; 7 positions agree with TRBD2. Germline V gene lookup returns CDR1 MGHRA and CDR2 YSYEKL. There are 15 residues in the CDR3. V trimming: 5 bases; J trimming: 5 bases; junction bases outside the gene matches: 9. The CDR3 loop is CASSGRALGHNEQFF. CDR3 in DNA: TGCGCCAGCAGCGGGAGGGCCTTGGGTCACAATGAGCAGTTCTTC.

This clone was seen many times. Other DNA sequences within the sample encode an identical CDR3. This chain joins TRBV18 and TRBJ1-1; TRBD1 aligns across 9 bases. The germline V gene encodes CDR1 KGHSH and CDR2 LQKENI. The CDR3 runs to 17 residues. J gave up 1 base and V 2 bases, and 8 bases lay outside the gene matches. The CDR3 sequence is CASSPVDRGTTNTEAFF. Here the CDR3 DNA reads TGTGCCAGCTCACCAGTGGACAGGGGAACTACGAACACTGAAGCTTTCTTT.

This clone has a single count. This chain joins TRBV6-6 and TRBJ2-7, with D perhaps TRBD2 (5 bases). CDR1 and CDR2 from the germline V gene are MNHNY and SVGAGI (reference sequence). The CDR3 contains 14 residues. Between the trimmed V and J ends, which lost 7 bases and 3 bases, there was a span of 16 bases. CDR3 DNA: TGTGCCAGCATGGAGGCAGACAAATACTACGAGCAGTACTTC. Translating it yields CASMEADKYYEQYF.

This chain links TRBV7-6 with TRBJ1-2; D is perhaps TRBD1 (5 bases). The V end lost 5 bases, the J end lost 4 bases, and 11 bases lay between the germline ends. This CDR3 contains 13 residues. Germline lookup yields CDR1 SGHVS and CDR2 FNYEAQ. CDR3 region: CASSPGRTYGYTF. The CDR3 DNA sequence: TGTGCCAGCAGCCCGGGACGGACCTATGGCTACACCTTC.

This chain joins TRBV28 and TRBJ2-2, with no clear D. This CDR3 is built from 12 residues. Germline V gene data show CDR1 as MDHEN and CDR2 as SYDVKM. V lost 6 bases to trimming and J lost 6 bases, with 8 bases between them. CDR3 amino acids: CASSKDSGELFF. The CDR3 coding sequence is TGTGCCAGCAGCAAGGATTCCGGGGAGCTGTTTTTT.

The chain uses TRBV5-1 and TRBJ2-6; 11 nucleotides align to TRBD2. Per the germline V gene, CDR1 is SGHRS and CDR2 is YFSETQ. The CDR3 runs to 18 residues. The V and J ends lost 0 bases and 0 bases, in that order; junction bases with no gene match: 2. This CDR3 is CASSLGGTSGSGANVLTF. Here the CDR3 DNA reads TGCGCCAGCAGCTTGGGCGGGACTAGCGGCTCTGGGGCCAACGTCCTGACTTTC.

The chain has TRBV4-2 and TRBJ2-1; D is uncertain. Trimming took 0 bases from V and 1 from J, leaving 10 bases between them. Germline values: CDR1 LGHNA, CDR2 YNFKEQ. The CDR3 covers 16 residues. The CDR3 nucleotides read TGTGCCAGCAGCCAAGACCCTAGTTCTTCCTACAATGAGCAGTTCTTC. Its protein product is CASSQDPSSSYNEQFF.

The chain recombines TRBV4-1 with TRBJ2-5; D could derive from TRBD1 or TRBD2 (5 bases each). The CDR3 is made up of 16 amino acids. The ends were cut back, 3 bases at V and 5 bases at J, with 19 bases in the middle. Germline V CDR1 and CDR2: MGHRA, YSYEKL. CDR3 sequence (DNA): TGCGCCAGCAGCCAGGGGACCGGGGCCCACGGGGAGACCCAGTACTTC. Its protein is CASSQGTGAHGETQYF.

The chain joins TRBV18 to TRBJ2-5; D gene ambiguous. Looked up from germline, CDR1 is KGHSH and CDR2 is LQKENI. The CDR3 is 13 amino acids. Deletions cut 10 bases from V and 1 base from J, with 13 bases between. For the CDR3, the DNA is TGTGCCACCGTTCAGTCTTCCCAAGAGACCCAGTACTTC. Its protein is CATVQSSQETQYF.

This clone appeared a few times. V usage is TRBV28 and J usage is TRBJ1-4, with D tentatively TRBD1 (6 bases). Germline V gene data show CDR1 as MDHEN and CDR2 as SYDVKM. Deletions cut 6 bases from V and 7 bases from J, with 15 bases between. There are 14 residues in the CDR3. In DNA form, the CDR3 reads TGTGCCAGCAGGGTGGCGGGGGCAGGTGAAAAACTGTTTTTT. Translating gives CASRVAGAGEKLFF.

This clone came up once. The genes are TRBV11-2 and TRBJ2-1, with 12 bases identical to TRBD2. The CDR3 runs to 15 residues. Per the germline V gene, CDR1 is SGHAT and CDR2 is FQNNGV. J gave up 5 bases and V 4 bases, and 3 bases lay outside the gene matches. The CDR3 sequence: CASSSGLAGHNEQFF. In DNA, the CDR3 is TGTGCCAGCAGCTCAGGACTAGCGGGGCACAATGAGCAGTTCTTC.

The chain is built from TRBV4-2 and TRBJ2-2, with D perhaps TRBD2 (5 bases). Trimming left V 0 bases short and J 5 bases short, with 10 bases between. The CDR3 is 15 amino acids. CDR1 LGHNA and CDR2 YNFKEQ come from the germline V gene. The DNA for the CDR3 is TGTGCCAGCAGCCAAGATCGGCTAGCAACCGGGGAGCTGTTTTTT. It is translated as CASSQDRLATGELFF.

The chain carries TRBV5-4 and TRBJ1-1, with D uncertain. The CDR3 contains 13 residues. Germline lookup yields CDR1 SGHNT and CDR2 YYREEE (reference sequence). The germline V and J ends were trimmed by 0 bases and 0 bases, with 3 bases remaining between them. The CDR3 region is CASSLEMNTEAFF. CDR3 DNA sequence: TGTGCCAGCAGCTTGGAAATGAACACTGAAGCTTTCTTT.

V gene TRBV7-2 combines with J gene TRBJ2-2, with D perhaps matching TRBD2 (6 bases). V shed 5 bases and J shed 3 bases, with 10 bases lying between them. CDR1 and CDR2 from the germline V gene are SGHTA and FQGNSA. CDR3 length: 14 residues. This chain's CDR3 is CASSQGGYTGELFF. The CDR3 coding sequence is TGTGCCAGCAGCCAAGGAGGGTACACCGGGGAGCTGTTTTTT.

The chain carries TRBV7-2 and TRBJ2-1; 9 nucleotides agree with TRBD2. CDR3 length equals 16 residues. The junction had 8 bases not matched to a gene; V was cut back by 5 bases and J by 3 bases. Germline V gene sequence: CDR1 SGHTA, CDR2 FQGNSA. This CDR3 is CASSRGSTSGYNEQFF. For the CDR3, the DNA is TGTGCCAGCAGCCGGGGGTCGACTAGCGGCTACAATGAGCAGTTCTTC.

This clone has a handful of counts. The genes are TRBV18 and TRBJ2-1, with D possibly being TRBD2 (6 bases). The germline CDR1 and CDR2 sequences are KGHSH and LQKENI. The length of the CDR3 is 13 residues. V shed 5 bases and J shed 13 bases, with 18 bases lying between them. CDR3 residues: CASSTWTGVSQFF. In DNA, the CDR3 is TGTGCCAGCTCAACTTGGACGGGGGTTTCTCAGTTCTTC.

This sequence joins TRBV7-2 and TRBJ1-3; tentative D call: TRBD1 (5 bases). The CDR3 consists of 15 residues. Trimming shortened V by 4 bases and J by 1 base, and 11 bases separated the two germline ends. Germline CDR1 SGHTA, CDR2 FQGNSA. The CDR3 spells CASSSQGLSGNTIYF. CDR3 nucleotides: TGTGCCAGCAGCTCTCAGGGCCTATCTGGAAACACCATATATTTT. Variable domain in full (rest from reference TRBV7-2 and TRBJ1-3): GAGVSQSPSNKVTEKGKDVELRCDPISGHTALYWYRQSLGQGLEFLIYFQGNSAPDKSGLPSDRFSAERTGGSVSTLTIQRTQQEDSAVYLCASSSQGLSGNTIYFGEGSWLTVV.

Regarding this clone: Other DNA sequences of this sample code for an identical CDR3. The chain has TRBV5-1 and TRBJ2-7; TRBD2 might be the D (5 bases). The CDR3 is 15 residues long. The germline gives CDR1 SGHRS, CDR2 YFSETQ. V was clipped by 4 bases and J by 4 bases, with 18 bases between them. The CDR3, as DNA: TGCGCCAGCAGCCTGGGAGTAAGCGGACCATACGAGCAGTACTTC. The encoded protein is CASSLGVSGPYEQYF.

This chain connects TRBV11-2 to TRBJ1-1, with a tentative D call TRBD1 (6 bases). Trimming took off 5 bases at V and 4 bases at J, with 14 bases between the two ends. This CDR3 spans 14 amino acids. CDR1 is SGHAT, CDR2 FQNNGV, per germline. CDR3 region: CASSEGGLATEAFF. The CDR3 nucleotides are TGTGCCAGCAGCGAAGGGGGACTGGCCACTGAAGCTTTCTTT.

The chain is built from TRBV5-1 and TRBJ1-5; D unclear. The CDR3 loop spans 14 amino acids. Trimming took off 0 bases at V and 5 bases at J, with 9 bases between the two ends. In germline, CDR1 is SGHRS, CDR2 YFSETQ. The CDR3 region is CASSLGAEDQPQHF. The CDR3 bases are TGCGCCAGCAGCTTGGGGGCAGAGGATCAGCCCCAGCATTTT.

The chain joins TRBV28 to TRBJ2-7, with 8 bases identical to TRBD1. V was pared by 5 bases and J by 2 bases, with 8 bases of the junction left unmatched. CDR1 is MDHEN and CDR2 is SYDVKM in the germline V gene. This CDR3 region has 15 residues. CDR3 sequence reads: CASSRNRDRTYEQYF. For the CDR3, the DNA is TGTGCCAGCAGTCGCAACCGGGACAGGACCTACGAGCAGTACTTC.

The chain has TRBV5-1 and TRBJ2-1; TRBD2 agrees at 16 bases. Germline V gene data show CDR1 as SGHRS and CDR2 as YFSETQ. This CDR3 region has 17 residues. V was clipped by 5 bases and J by 7 bases; unmatched bases: 9. CDR3 sequence (DNA): TGCGCCAGCAGTTCCGGGACTAGCGGGAGGGTGTTGAATGAGCAGTTCTTC. As protein: CASSSGTSGRVLNEQFF.